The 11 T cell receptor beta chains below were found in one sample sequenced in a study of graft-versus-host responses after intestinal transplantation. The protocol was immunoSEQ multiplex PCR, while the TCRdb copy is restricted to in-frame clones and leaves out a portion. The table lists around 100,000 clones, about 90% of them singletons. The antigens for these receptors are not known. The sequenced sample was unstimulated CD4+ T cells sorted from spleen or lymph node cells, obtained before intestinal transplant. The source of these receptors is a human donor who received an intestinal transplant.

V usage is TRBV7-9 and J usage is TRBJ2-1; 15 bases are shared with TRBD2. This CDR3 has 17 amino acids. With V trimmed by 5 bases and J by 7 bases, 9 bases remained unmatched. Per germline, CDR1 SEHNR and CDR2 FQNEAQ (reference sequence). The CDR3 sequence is CASSPPGLAGGPNEQFF. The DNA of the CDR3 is TGTGCCAGCAGCCCCCCGGGACTAGCGGGGGGACCAAATGAGCAGTTCTTC.

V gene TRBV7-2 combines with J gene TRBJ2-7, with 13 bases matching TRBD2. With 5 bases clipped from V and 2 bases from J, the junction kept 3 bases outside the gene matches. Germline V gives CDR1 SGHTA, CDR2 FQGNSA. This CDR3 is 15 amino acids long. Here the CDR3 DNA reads TGTGCCAGCAGCGGGGGACTAGCGGGGACCTACGAGCAGTACTTC. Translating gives CASSGGLAGTYEQYF.

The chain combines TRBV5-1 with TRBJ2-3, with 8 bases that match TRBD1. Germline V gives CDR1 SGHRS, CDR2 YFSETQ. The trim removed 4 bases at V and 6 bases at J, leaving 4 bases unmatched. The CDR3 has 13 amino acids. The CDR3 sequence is CASSVDRADTQYF. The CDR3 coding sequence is TGCGCCAGCAGCGTGGACAGGGCGGATACGCAGTATTTT. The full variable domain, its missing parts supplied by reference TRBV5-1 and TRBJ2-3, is KAGVTQTPRYLIKTRGQQVTLSCSPISGHRSVSWYQQTPGQGLQFLFEYFSETQRNKGNFPGRFSGRQFSNSRSEMNVSTLELGDSALYLCASSVDRADTQYFGPGTRLTVL.

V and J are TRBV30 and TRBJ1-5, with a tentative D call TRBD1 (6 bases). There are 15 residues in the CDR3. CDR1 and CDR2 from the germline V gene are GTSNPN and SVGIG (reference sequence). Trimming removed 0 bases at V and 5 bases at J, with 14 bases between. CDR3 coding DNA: TGTGCCTGGAGTGTACTGGGGGGGCGCGATCAGCCCCAGCATTTT. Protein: CAWSVLGGRDQPQHF.

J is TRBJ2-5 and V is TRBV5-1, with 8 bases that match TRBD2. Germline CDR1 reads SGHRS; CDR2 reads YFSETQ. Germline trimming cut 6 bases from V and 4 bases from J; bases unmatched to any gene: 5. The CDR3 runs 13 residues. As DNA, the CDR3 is TGCGCCAGCAAGGCCAGCGGGGGAGAGACCCAGTACTTC. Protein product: CASKASGGETQYF.

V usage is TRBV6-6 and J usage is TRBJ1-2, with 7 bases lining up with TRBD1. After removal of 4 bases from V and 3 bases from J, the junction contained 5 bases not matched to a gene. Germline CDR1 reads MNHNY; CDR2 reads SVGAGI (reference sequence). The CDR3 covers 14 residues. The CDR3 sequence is CASSSGGSYYGYTF. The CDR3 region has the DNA TGTGCCAGCAGTTCAGGGGGGTCATACTATGGCTACACCTTC.

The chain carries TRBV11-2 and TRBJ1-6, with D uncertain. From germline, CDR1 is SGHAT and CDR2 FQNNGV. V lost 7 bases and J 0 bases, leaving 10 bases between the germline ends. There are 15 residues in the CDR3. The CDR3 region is CASTTGSSYNSPLHF. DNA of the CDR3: TGTGCCAGCACCACCGGGAGCTCCTATAATTCACCCCTCCACTTT.

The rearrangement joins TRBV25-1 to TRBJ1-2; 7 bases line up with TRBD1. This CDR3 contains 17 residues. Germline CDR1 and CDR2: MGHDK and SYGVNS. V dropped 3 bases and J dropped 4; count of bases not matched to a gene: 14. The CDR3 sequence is CASSDGTVTLSPYGYTF. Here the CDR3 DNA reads TGTGCCAGCAGTGATGGGACAGTCACTCTCTCCCCCTATGGCTACACCTTC.

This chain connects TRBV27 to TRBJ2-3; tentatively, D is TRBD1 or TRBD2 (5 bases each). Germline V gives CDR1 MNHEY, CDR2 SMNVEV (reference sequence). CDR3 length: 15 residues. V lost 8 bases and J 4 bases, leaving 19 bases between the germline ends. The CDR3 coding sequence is TGTGCCAGCTCTCTCCGGGACGGCTGGGCAGATACGCAGTATTTT. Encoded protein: CASSLRDGWADTQYF.

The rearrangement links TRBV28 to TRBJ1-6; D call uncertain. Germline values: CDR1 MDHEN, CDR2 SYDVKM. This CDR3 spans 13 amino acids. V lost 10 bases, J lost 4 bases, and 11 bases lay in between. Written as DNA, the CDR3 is TGTGCCATATCACCAGGTTATAATTCACCCCTCCACTTT. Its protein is CAISPGYNSPLHF.

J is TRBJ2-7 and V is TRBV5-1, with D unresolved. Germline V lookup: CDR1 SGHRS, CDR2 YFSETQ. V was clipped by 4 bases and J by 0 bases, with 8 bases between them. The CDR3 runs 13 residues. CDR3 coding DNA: TGCGCCAGCAGCGCGTTGCGCTCCTACGAGCAGTACTTC. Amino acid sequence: CASSALRSYEQYF.